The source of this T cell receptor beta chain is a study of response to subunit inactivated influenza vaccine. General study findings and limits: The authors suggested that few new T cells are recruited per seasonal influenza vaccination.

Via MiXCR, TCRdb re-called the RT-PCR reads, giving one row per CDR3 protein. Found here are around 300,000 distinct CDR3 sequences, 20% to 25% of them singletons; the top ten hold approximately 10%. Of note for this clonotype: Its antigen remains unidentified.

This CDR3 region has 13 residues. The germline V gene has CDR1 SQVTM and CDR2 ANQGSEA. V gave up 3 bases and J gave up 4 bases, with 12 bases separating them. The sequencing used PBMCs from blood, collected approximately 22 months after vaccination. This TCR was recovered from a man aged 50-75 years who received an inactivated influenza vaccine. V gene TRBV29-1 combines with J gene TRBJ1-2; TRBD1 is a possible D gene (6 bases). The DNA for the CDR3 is TGCAGCGTTGAGGTGGGGGGCCCCTATGGCTACACCTTC. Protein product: CSVEVGGPYGYTF.